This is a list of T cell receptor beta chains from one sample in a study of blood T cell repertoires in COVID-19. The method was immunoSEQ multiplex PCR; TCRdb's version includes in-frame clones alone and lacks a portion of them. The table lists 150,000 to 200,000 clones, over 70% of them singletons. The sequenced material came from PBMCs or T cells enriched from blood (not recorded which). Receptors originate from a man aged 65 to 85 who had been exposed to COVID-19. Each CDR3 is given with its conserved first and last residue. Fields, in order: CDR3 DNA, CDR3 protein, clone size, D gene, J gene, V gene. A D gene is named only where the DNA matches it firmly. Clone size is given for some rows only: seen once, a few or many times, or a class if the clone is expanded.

CDR3nt: TGTGCCAGCAGTGTTTTTGGGGGCCCCTCCTACGAGCAGTACTTC
CDR3aa: CASSVFGGPSYEQYF
abundance: few
d_gene: -
j_gene: TRBJ2-7
v_gene: TRBV27

CDR3nt: TGTGCCAGCACCCCTAACAGGGGATCCTACGAGCAGTACTTC
CDR3aa: CASTPNRGSYEQYF
abundance: -
d_gene: TRBD1
j_gene: TRBJ2-7
v_gene: TRBV6-5

CDR3nt: TGTGCCAGCAGCAGGAGGGCAGGGAACTTGAACACTGAAGCTTTCTTT
CDR3aa: CASSRRAGNLNTEAFF
abundance: -
d_gene: -
j_gene: TRBJ1-1
v_gene: TRBV21-1

CDR3nt: TGTGCCAGCAGTTTCCAACGGACAGTTACCTTTACCGGGGAGCTGTTTTTT
CDR3aa: CASSFQRTVTFTGELFF
abundance: -
d_gene: -
j_gene: TRBJ2-2
v_gene: TRBV27

CDR3nt: TGTGCCAGTAGTATCTTTCTCTCTCATGGCATTACCTACGAGCAGTACTTC
CDR3aa: CASSIFLSHGITYEQYF
abundance: -
d_gene: -
j_gene: TRBJ2-7
v_gene: TRBV19

CDR3nt: TGCGCCAGCAGCCAAATTCAGGACAGGGTCTACGAGCAGTACTTC
CDR3aa: CASSQIQDRVYEQYF
abundance: -
d_gene: TRBD1
j_gene: TRBJ2-7
v_gene: TRBV4-1

CDR3nt: TGTGCCAGCAGTTACAGGCAGGGGGCAAGGACTGAAGCTTTCTTT
CDR3aa: CASSYRQGARTEAFF
abundance: -
d_gene: TRBD1
j_gene: TRBJ1-1
v_gene: TRBV6-6

CDR3nt: TGTGCCAGCAGCTCCTCGACTAGCGGGGGCCAGACTTTAGAGACCCAGTACTTC
CDR3aa: CASSSSTSGGQTLETQYF
abundance: -
d_gene: TRBD2
j_gene: TRBJ2-5
v_gene: TRBV7-3

CDR3nt: TGTGCCAGCACCGACAGTAACCCTGAAGCTTTCTTT
CDR3aa: CASTDSNPEAFF
abundance: once
d_gene: -
j_gene: TRBJ1-1
v_gene: TRBV28

CDR3nt: TGTGCCAGCAGTTTACGGACAGGGCACGGCTACACCTTC
CDR3aa: CASSLRTGHGYTF
abundance: -
d_gene: TRBD1
j_gene: TRBJ1-2
v_gene: TRBV27

CDR3nt: TGCGCCAGCAGCTCAACGAGATGGGGGACAGGGGGATTCGAGCAGTACTTC
CDR3aa: CASSSTRWGTGGFEQYF
abundance: -
d_gene: TRBD1
j_gene: TRBJ2-7
v_gene: TRBV5-1

CDR3nt: TGTGCCAGCGGGGAATACAGGGAGGGCTACACCTTC
CDR3aa: CASGEYREGYTF
abundance: -
d_gene: -
j_gene: TRBJ1-2
v_gene: TRBV27

CDR3nt: TGTGCCAGCAGCCTGCGGGGGACCGACACCGGGGAGCTGTTTTTT
CDR3aa: CASSLRGTDTGELFF
abundance: -
d_gene: TRBD2
j_gene: TRBJ2-2
v_gene: TRBV4-2

CDR3nt: TGTGCCAGCAGCCATCCACAGGGGCGAACTAATGAAAAACTGTTTTTT
CDR3aa: CASSHPQGRTNEKLFF
abundance: -
d_gene: TRBD1
j_gene: TRBJ1-4
v_gene: TRBV16

CDR3nt: TGTGCCACCAGTGAAGGGACAGGTCTTTATGGCTACACCTTC
CDR3aa: CATSEGTGLYGYTF
abundance: -
d_gene: TRBD1
j_gene: TRBJ1-2
v_gene: TRBV24-1

CDR3nt: TGTGCCAGCACCCACCGGAACGGCGGCCAAGAGACCCAGTACTTC
CDR3aa: CASTHRNGGQETQYF
abundance: few
d_gene: -
j_gene: TRBJ2-5
v_gene: TRBV2

CDR3nt: TGCAGCGATCGGGACAGCAACTATGGCTACACCTTC
CDR3aa: CSDRDSNYGYTF
abundance: -
d_gene: TRBD1
j_gene: TRBJ1-2
v_gene: TRBV29-1

CDR3nt: TGCAGCGTTGAAGATCAGGATAATGAGCAGTTCTTC
CDR3aa: CSVEDQDNEQFF
abundance: -
d_gene: -
j_gene: TRBJ2-1
v_gene: TRBV29-1

CDR3nt: TGTGCCAGTGAAAGACTAGCGGGAGCCCACGAGCAGTACTTC
CDR3aa: CASERLAGAHEQYF
abundance: -
d_gene: TRBD2
j_gene: TRBJ2-7
v_gene: TRBV19

CDR3nt: TGTGCCATCAGTGAGGCCCCTGGAGCGGGGGGGAACAATGAGCAGTTCTTC
CDR3aa: CAISEAPGAGGNNEQFF
abundance: -
d_gene: TRBD2
j_gene: TRBJ2-1
v_gene: TRBV10-3

CDR3nt: TGTGCCAGCAGTCTATCGGTCGTCGAGGGCCCACCCCTCCACTTT
CDR3aa: CASSLSVVEGPPLHF
abundance: -
d_gene: -
j_gene: TRBJ1-6
v_gene: TRBV28

CDR3nt: TGTGCCAGCAGTCCCAGGGATTCTCAGCCCCAGCATTTT
CDR3aa: CASSPRDSQPQHF
abundance: -
d_gene: -
j_gene: TRBJ1-5
v_gene: TRBV6-5

CDR3nt: TGTGCCAGCAGCTTAGTTACGGGGGGGACCTACGAGCAGTACTTC
CDR3aa: CASSLVTGGTYEQYF
abundance: -
d_gene: TRBD2
j_gene: TRBJ2-7
v_gene: TRBV7-9

CDR3nt: TGTGCCAGCAGCCCGCCGGGACTAGCGGGAGTGGCCGGGGAGCTGTTTTTT
CDR3aa: CASSPPGLAGVAGELFF
abundance: -
d_gene: -
j_gene: TRBJ2-2
v_gene: TRBV12-1

CDR3nt: TGTGCCAGCAGCGGACTGACAGGGGATTTCACCGGAAACACCATATATTTT
CDR3aa: CASSGLTGDFTGNTIYF
abundance: -
d_gene: TRBD1
j_gene: TRBJ1-3
v_gene: TRBV3-1/TRBV3-2

CDR3nt: TGTGCCAGCAGCTTACAGGGCCTCTATGGCTACACCTTC
CDR3aa: CASSLQGLYGYTF
abundance: -
d_gene: -
j_gene: TRBJ1-2
v_gene: TRBV5-4

CDR3nt: TGTGCCAGCAGCTTAGCGCAGGGAGAGACCCAGTACTTC
CDR3aa: CASSLAQGETQYF
abundance: -
d_gene: -
j_gene: TRBJ2-5
v_gene: TRBV11-2

CDR3nt: TGTGCCAGCTCAGACTTGACAGGTACCCGACTCGACTACACCTTC
CDR3aa: CASSDLTGTRLDYTF
abundance: -
d_gene: -
j_gene: TRBJ1-2
v_gene: TRBV18

CDR3nt: TGCGCCAGCAGCTTGGCCGGCAGCGGGAGGACCTACAATGAGCAGTTCTTC
CDR3aa: CASSLAGSGRTYNEQFF
abundance: -
d_gene: TRBD2
j_gene: TRBJ2-1
v_gene: TRBV5-1

CDR3nt: TGTGCCAGCAGCCACCAGAAGACTGAGTACCAAGAGACCCAGTACTTC
CDR3aa: CASSHQKTEYQETQYF
abundance: -
d_gene: -
j_gene: TRBJ2-5
v_gene: TRBV4-2

CDR3nt: TGTGCCAGCAGCGTAGCGGGGGGTTCCTCTGGGGCCAACGTCCTGACTTTC
CDR3aa: CASSVAGGSSGANVLTF
abundance: -
d_gene: TRBD2
j_gene: TRBJ2-6
v_gene: TRBV9

CDR3nt: TGTGCCAGCAGAAAGGACCAGACAGGGACCTACGAGCAGTACTTC
CDR3aa: CASRKDQTGTYEQYF
abundance: -
d_gene: TRBD1
j_gene: TRBJ2-7
v_gene: TRBV28

CDR3nt: TGTGCCAGTAGTATTGAACTAGCGGGGCTTAGCACAGATACGCAGTATTTT
CDR3aa: CASSIELAGLSTDTQYF
abundance: -
d_gene: TRBD2
j_gene: TRBJ2-3
v_gene: TRBV19

CDR3nt: TGTGCCAGTAGTGACATGGGAGCGGGAGTAGGCAAAAACATTCAGTACTTC
CDR3aa: CASSDMGAGVGKNIQYF
abundance: -
d_gene: TRBD2
j_gene: TRBJ2-4
v_gene: TRBV19

CDR3nt: TGCAGCGCCAGCCTCACAGGGGGGGAGACCCAGTACTTC
CDR3aa: CSASLTGGETQYF
abundance: -
d_gene: TRBD1
j_gene: TRBJ2-5
v_gene: TRBV29-1

CDR3nt: TGTGCCAGCAGACTAGCGGGAGGGATGAATGAGCAGTTCTTC
CDR3aa: CASRLAGGMNEQFF
abundance: -
d_gene: TRBD2
j_gene: TRBJ2-1
v_gene: TRBV3-1/TRBV3-2

CDR3nt: TGTGCTAGTGGTTCCTTGGGGACTAGCGGGATCAATGAGCAGTTCTTC
CDR3aa: CASGSLGTSGINEQFF
abundance: -
d_gene: TRBD2
j_gene: TRBJ2-1
v_gene: TRBV12-5

CDR3nt: TGTGCCAGCAGTGAAGCACTCGGTAGGAGTTATGGCTACACCTTC
CDR3aa: CASSEALGRSYGYTF
abundance: -
d_gene: -
j_gene: TRBJ1-2
v_gene: TRBV25-1

CDR3nt: TGTGCCAGCAGTCCCGGCGGGGCAGGATTATACAATGAGCAGTTCTTC
CDR3aa: CASSPGGAGLYNEQFF
abundance: once
d_gene: -
j_gene: TRBJ2-1
v_gene: TRBV28

CDR3nt: TGTGCCTGGAGGGACAGCCTTTATGGCTACACCTTC
CDR3aa: CAWRDSLYGYTF
abundance: few
d_gene: -
j_gene: TRBJ1-2
v_gene: TRBV30

CDR3nt: TGTGCCAGCAGCTCCCAGACTCTCTCCTACGAGCAGTACTTC
CDR3aa: CASSSQTLSYEQYF
abundance: -
d_gene: -
j_gene: TRBJ2-7
v_gene: TRBV5-4

CDR3nt: TGCAGCGTGATGGGACTAGCGGGAGCCGGGGAGCTGTTTTTT
CDR3aa: CSVMGLAGAGELFF
abundance: -
d_gene: TRBD2
j_gene: TRBJ2-2
v_gene: TRBV29-1

CDR3nt: TGTGCCAGCGCTCCCCCGGGCAATCAGCCCCAGCATTTT
CDR3aa: CASAPPGNQPQHF
abundance: -
d_gene: -
j_gene: TRBJ1-5
v_gene: TRBV27

CDR3nt: TGTGCCAGCAGTGGGGGACTGAACTATGGCTACACCTTC
CDR3aa: CASSGGLNYGYTF
abundance: -
d_gene: -
j_gene: TRBJ1-2
v_gene: TRBV2